This passage covers 25 T cell receptor beta chains from one sample sequenced in a study of T cell repertoires in cytomegalovirus infection. One entry per CDR3 protein, called by TCRdb with MiXCR from the reads. The data show about 830,000 distinct CDR3 sequences, about 33% seen once. Which antigens these TCRs recognize remains unknown. The sequences come from cultured CD8+ T cells from PBMCs, collected from culture after CMV antigen stimulation. These receptor sequences come from a human donor in good health (CMV status not recorded). Some clones in this sample may be carry-over from other donors' samples.

This clonotype was observed a few times. The chain couples TRBV6-5 to TRBJ1-2, with 10 nucleotides matching TRBD1. The CDR3 extends over 14 amino acids. V trimming: 6 bases; J trimming: 7 bases; junction bases outside the gene matches: 8. Germline lookup yields CDR1 MNHEY and CDR2 SVGAGI. The CDR3 coding sequence is TGTGCCAGCAGCAAGGGACAGGGGAAAGGTGGCTACACCTTC. Its translation: CASSKGQGKGGYTF.

The J gene is TRBJ2-5, the V gene TRBV7-9, with TRBD1 identical over 9 bases. The trim removed 4 bases at V and 4 bases at J, leaving 7 bases unmatched. Germline assignment: CDR1 SEHNR and CDR2 FQNEAQ (reference sequence). This CDR3 region has 15 residues. CDR3 in DNA: TGTGCCAGCAGCTCCACAGGGGGCGATTTAGAGACCCAGTACTTC. This codes for CASSSTGGDLETQYF.

The V and J genes are TRBV6-6 and TRBJ1-4; 7 nucleotides line up with TRBD1. CDR1 and CDR2 (germline): MNHNY, SVGAGI (reference sequence). CDR3 size: 19 residues. Germline trimming cut 6 bases from V and 8 bases from J; bases unmatched to any gene: 24. CDR3 nucleotides: TGTGCCAGCAGGACTACAAGACCGGACAGGCGATTCGGGGTCGAAAAACTGTTTTTT. Its protein is CASRTTRPDRRFGVEKLFF.

This clonotype has at least ten counts. The V and J genes are TRBV29-1 and TRBJ1-4; 7 positions agree with TRBD1. Germline assignment: CDR1 SQVTM and CDR2 ANQGSEA. The CDR3 contains 16 residues. V lost 4 bases and J lost 0; bases outside the gene matches: 8. CDR3 DNA sequence: TGCAGCGTTGCCGGGACAGAGGCCCCAACTAATGAAAAACTGTTTTTT. It encodes CSVAGTEAPTNEKLFF. Full variable domain (rest looked up from reference TRBV29-1 and TRBJ1-4): SAVISQKPSRDICQRGTSLTIQCQVDSQVTMMFWYRQQPGQSLTLIATANQGSEATYESGFVIDKFPISRPNLTFSTLTVSNMSPEDSSIYLCSVAGTEAPTNEKLFFGSGTQLSVL.

The chain joins TRBV6-1 to TRBJ1-1; 9 positions agree with TRBD1. The CDR3 runs to 14 residues. The germline CDR1 and CDR2 sequences are MNHNS and SASEGT. Trimming removed 4 bases from V and 4 bases from J; junction bases left unmatched: 4. The CDR3 loop is CASSVTDRGTEAFF. DNA for the CDR3: TGTGCCAGCAGTGTCACGGACAGGGGCACTGAAGCTTTCTTT.

This clonotype has a count of ten or more. V is TRBV6-1 and J is TRBJ1-1; no definite D call. Germline V gene data show CDR1 as MNHNS and CDR2 as SASEGT. With 6 bases removed from V and 1 base from J, the gap between germline ends came to 12 bases. There are 14 residues in the CDR3. DNA of the CDR3: TGTGCCAGCAGCGAGGGAGGAGGGAACACTGAAGCTTTCTTT. This gives the protein CASSEGGGNTEAFF.

Only a few counts were recorded for this clonotype. As DNA, the CDR3 is TGTGCCAGCAGTTTATCGATTGCTAACGGGGCCAACGTCCTGACTTTC. Translating it yields CASSLSIANGANVLTF. The rearrangement links TRBV27 to TRBJ2-6; D is undetermined. The CDR3 has 16 amino acids. The V gene lost 0 bases and the J gene lost 4 bases, with 10 bases spanning the gap. The germline gives CDR1 MNHEY, CDR2 SMNVEV (reference sequence). Using reference TRBV27 and TRBJ2-6 for the parts outside the CDR3, the full variable domain is EAQVTQNPRYLITVTGKKLTVTCSQNMNHEYMSWYRQDPGLGLRQIYYSMNVEVTDKGDVPEGYKVSRKEKRNFPLILESPSPNQTSLYFCASSLSIANGANVLTFGAGSRLTVL.

Regarding this clonotype: At one of its ends the junction is not consistent with the germline gene, which may arise from a read error. The gene calls are TRBV4-2 and TRBJ1-5, with 7 bases identical to TRBD1. CDR3 length: 19 amino acids. Germline V gene data show CDR1 as LGHNA and CDR2 as YNFKEQ. The CDR3: CVSSQDVTGKVYSNQPQHF. CDR3 DNA sequence: TGTGTCAGCAGCCAAGATGTGACAGGGAAAGTTTATAGCAATCAGCCCCAGCATTTT.

This clonotype was detected ten times or more. This chain connects TRBV7-6 to TRBJ1-1; 7 bases fit TRBD1. There are 15 residues in the CDR3. Germline lookup yields CDR1 SGHVS and CDR2 FNYEAQ. V shed 5 bases, J shed 4 bases, and the junction held 10 bases outside the gene matches. CDR3 sequence reads: CASSHRQGFGTEAFF. CDR3 DNA sequence: TGTGCCAGCAGCCATAGACAGGGATTTGGCACTGAAGCTTTCTTT. The variable domain in full, with the rest retrieved from reference TRBV7-6 and TRBJ1-1, is GAGVSQSPRYKVTKRGQDVALRCDPISGHVSLYWYRQALGQGPEFLTYFNYEAQQDKSGLPNDRFSAERPEGSISTLTIQRTEQRDSAMYRCASSHRQGFGTEAFFGQGTRLTVV.

This clonotype turned up a few times. The chain combines TRBV7-6 with TRBJ2-7; no firm D call. The CDR3 extends over 14 amino acids. Trimming shortened V by 3 bases and J by 0 bases, and 9 bases separated the two germline ends. Germline values: CDR1 SGHVS, CDR2 FNYEAQ. As DNA, the CDR3 is TGTGCCAGCAGCTTGCAAGGGTTCTCCTACGAGCAGTACTTC. Translation: CASSLQGFSYEQYF. Filled out from reference TRBV7-6 and TRBJ2-7, the complete variable domain reads GAGVSQSPRYKVTKRGQDVALRCDPISGHVSLYWYRQALGQGPEFLTYFNYEAQQDKSGLPNDRFSAERPEGSISTLTIQRTEQRDSAMYRCASSLQGFSYEQYFGPGTRLTVT.

CDR3 amino acids: CSVESSGTGGYNEQFF. The CDR3 DNA sequence: TGCAGCGTTGAATCGTCCGGGACAGGGGGGTACAATGAGCAGTTCTTC. The genes are TRBV29-1 and TRBJ2-1; 11 bases align to TRBD1. J was trimmed by 4 bases and V by 2 bases; bases with no gene match: 7. The CDR3 runs to 16 residues. Looked up from germline, CDR1 is SQVTM and CDR2 is ANQGSEA.

The chain carries TRBV10-3 and TRBJ1-5, with 7 nucleotides matching TRBD1. V lost 2 bases and J lost 4; bases outside the gene matches: 8. CDR1 ENHRY and CDR2 SYGVKD come from the germline V gene. The CDR3 runs 16 residues. CDR3: CAISETSTGRNQPQHF. The CDR3 bases are TGTGCCATCAGTGAGACGTCGACAGGGAGGAATCAGCCCCAGCATTTT.

Remarks on this clonotype: An end of the junction does not agree with germline; a read error may underlie this. The gene calls are TRBV7-2 and TRBJ2-3; 9 nucleotides match TRBD2. The CDR3 covers 15 residues. The germline V gene encodes CDR1 SGHTA and CDR2 FQGNSA. CDR3 region: CAGSPPGLAGDTQYF. CDR3 sequence (DNA): TGTGCCGGCAGCCCGCCGGGACTAGCTGGAGATACACAGTATTTT. Using reference TRBV7-2 and TRBJ2-3 for the parts outside the CDR3, the full variable domain is GAGVSQSPSNKVTEKGKDVELRCDPISGHTALYWYRQSLGQGLEFLIYFQGNSAPDKSGLPSDRFSAERTGGSVSTLTIQRTQQEDSAVYLCAGSPPGLAGDTQYFGPGTRLTVL.

The chain uses TRBV4-1 and TRBJ2-7; no clear D gene. This CDR3 is built from 14 residues. Trimming shortened V by 1 base and J by 2 bases, and 9 bases separated the two germline ends. Per the germline V gene, CDR1 is MGHRA and CDR2 is YSYEKL. In nucleotides, the CDR3 is TGCGCCAGCAGCCAAGGGCAGGAGACCTACGAGCAGTACTTC. This translates into CASSQGQETYEQYF.

The chain combines TRBV20-1 with TRBJ1-6; D ambiguous. From germline, CDR1 is DFQATT and CDR2 SNEGSKA (reference sequence). V lost 2 bases, J lost 5 bases, and 13 bases lay in between. This CDR3 region has 15 residues. Here the CDR3 reads CSARLLQVDNSPLHF. The CDR3, as DNA: TGCAGTGCTAGACTTCTCCAGGTGGATAATTCACCCCTCCACTTT.

This chain links TRBV6-1 with TRBJ1-6; D gene ambiguous. The CDR3 is 14 residues long. Germline assignment: CDR1 MNHNS and CDR2 SASEGT. Trimming pared 10 bases from V and 5 bases from J, leaving 15 bases between. The CDR3 DNA sequence: TGTGCCAACAGAAAGGGTCCCAATAATTCACCCCTCCACTTT. Protein sequence: CANRKGPNNSPLHF.

V gene TRBV19 combines with J gene TRBJ2-5; TRBD1 matches at 8 bases. The germline V gene has CDR1 LNHDA and CDR2 SQIVND (reference sequence). The CDR3 has 16 residues. After removal of 3 bases from V and 5 bases from J, the junction contained 11 bases not matched to a gene. This CDR3 is CASSMAPGQAYETQYF. The CDR3 DNA follows: TGTGCCAGTAGTATGGCCCCGGGACAGGCCTATGAGACCCAGTACTTC.

This clonotype was observed a handful of times. The chain couples TRBV5-4 to TRBJ1-6; tentative D call: TRBD1 (6 bases). This CDR3 is built from 18 residues. Germline assignment: CDR1 SGHNT and CDR2 YYREEE (reference sequence). V gave up 0 bases and J gave up 0 bases, with 13 bases separating them. CDR3 amino acids: CASSLVTGALSYNSPLHF. In DNA, the CDR3 is TGTGCCAGCAGCTTGGTAACGGGGGCCCTCTCCTATAATTCACCCCTCCACTTT. The complete variable domain, with remaining parts taken from reference TRBV5-4 and TRBJ1-6, reads ETGVTQSPTHLIKTRGQQVTLRCSSQSGHNTVSWYQQALGQGPQFIFQYYREEENGRGNFPPRFSGLQFPNYSSELNVNALELDDSALYLCASSLVTGALSYNSPLHFGNGTRLTVT.

This clonotype was seen ten or more times. The chain is built from TRBV7-6 and TRBJ2-1, with D unclear. V shed 3 bases and J shed 8 bases, with 11 bases lying between them. The length of the CDR3 is 13 residues. CDR1 and CDR2 from the germline V gene are SGHVS and FNYEAQ. The CDR3 reads CASSFKGFHEQFF. For the CDR3, the DNA is TGTGCCAGCAGCTTTAAAGGGTTCCATGAGCAGTTCTTC.

The V and J genes are TRBV7-9 and TRBJ2-5, with D tentatively TRBD2 (5 bases). The CDR3 consists of 16 residues. CDR1 is SEHNR and CDR2 is FQNEAQ in the germline V gene (reference sequence). V lost 2 bases and J 0 bases, leaving 13 bases between the germline ends. The CDR3 loop reads CASSLRRAQYQETQYF. Written as DNA, the CDR3 is TGTGCCAGCAGCTTACGGCGGGCCCAGTACCAAGAGACCCAGTACTTC.

On this clonotype itself: It may be a read error: a sequence one base away is much more abundant. As DNA, the CDR3 is TGTGCCAGCAGCTTAGATCCGGGGGCGGTGAACACTAAAGCTTTCTTT. Amino acids: CASSLDPGAVNTKAFF. The chain links TRBV7-2 to TRBJ1-1; D might be TRBD1 (6 bases). The germline V gene encodes CDR1 SGHTA and CDR2 FQGNSA. The CDR3 length is 16 residues.

In this sample, this clonotype turned up a few times. The chain combines TRBV27 with TRBJ2-7; perhaps TRBD1 as D (6 bases). This CDR3 region has 13 residues. Trimming cost V 5 bases and J 3 bases, with 11 bases left between them. Germline V gene sequence: CDR1 MNHEY, CDR2 SMNVEV (reference sequence). This CDR3 is CASSVGQIYEQYF. The CDR3 DNA reads TGTGCCAGCAGTGTAGGACAGATCTACGAGCAGTACTTC.

This clonotype has just a few counts. This chain links TRBV7-9 with TRBJ2-7, with a weak D call TRBD2 (5 bases). Between the trimmed V and J ends, which lost 5 bases and 0 bases, there was a span of 8 bases. This CDR3 contains 13 residues. CDR1 is SEHNR, CDR2 FQNEAQ, per germline (reference sequence). For the CDR3, the DNA is TGTGCCAGCAGCGCTAGCACCTCCTACGAGCAGTACTTC. It specifies CASSASTSYEQYF.

This chain connects TRBV11-1 to TRBJ2-3, with 8 positions matching TRBD2. The CDR3 runs to 16 residues. Germline V gene sequence: CDR1 SGHAT, CDR2 FQDESV (reference sequence). V gave up 3 bases and J gave up 6 bases; unmatched junction bases: 11. The CDR3 is CASSLLAGGEGDTQYF. As DNA, the CDR3 is TGTGCCAGCAGCTTGCTCGCGGGGGGAGAAGGGGATACGCAGTATTTT. Together with reference TRBV11-1 and TRBJ2-3, the CDR3 gives the full variable domain: EAEVAQSPRYKITEKSQAVAFWCDPISGHATLYWYRQILGQGPELLVQFQDESVVDDSQLPKDRFSAERLKGVDSTLKIQPAELGDSAMYLCASSLLAGGEGDTQYFGPGTRLTVL.

CDR3 DNA: TGTGCCAGCAGCGCCGACAGTAGTAGCAATCAGCCCCAGCATTTT. As protein: CASSADSSSNQPQHF. The rearrangement links TRBV9 to TRBJ1-5; D is possibly TRBD1 (5 bases). This CDR3 is built from 15 residues. Germline V lookup: CDR1 SGDLS, CDR2 YYNGEE. The V end was cut by 3 bases, the J end by 0 bases, with 10 bases between.